This TCR beta chain was identified during a study of T cells in Graves' hyperthyroidism and ophthalmopathy. General study findings and limits: Among clonotypes expanded in thyroid above 0.001, most were also found in blood.

Germline loops: CDR1 GTSNPN, CDR2 SVGIG (reference sequence). Trimming cost V 1 base and J 3 bases, with 4 bases left between them. There are 11 residues in the CDR3. This clonotype has at least ten counts. Its antigen is undetermined. Authors of the study amplified TCR beta CDR3 regions from RNA transcripts. The HTBI primer set was used in a first-round RT-PCR of the TCR CDR3. In TCRdb, the multiplex PCR reads were re-called with MiXCR into one record per CDR3 protein. The table includes 300,000 to 500,000 distinct CDR3 sequences, 15% detected once. Input material: blood. The chain carries TRBV30 and TRBJ2-7; D is uncertain. This sequence was found in a woman aged 25-40 years with Graves' hyperthyroidism. The CDR3 spells CAWSGGYEQYF. In nucleotides, the CDR3 is TGTGCCTGGAGTGGGGGCTACGAGCAGTACTTC. Full variable domain (rest looked up from reference TRBV30 and TRBJ2-7): SQTIHQWPATLVQPVGSPLSLECTVEGTSNPNLYWYRQAAGRGLQLLFYSVGIGQISSEVPQNLSASRPQDRQFILSSKKLLLSDSGFYLCAWSGGYEQYFGPGTRLTVT.